The sequence of this T cell receptor beta chain was determined in a study of cytomegalovirus exposure and HLA in healthy donors. Germline V CDR1 and CDR2: MNHEY, SVGAGI. V lost 0 bases, J lost 6 bases, and 7 bases stayed unmatched. CDR3 length equals 16 residues. PCR primers comprised 60 Vbeta and 13 Jbeta primers. Sequencing was performed with immunoSEQ multiplex PCR; in TCRdb, only in-frame clones are kept and a portion is missing. This sample's table has some 48,000 clones. Sequenced: PBMCs. The chain has TRBV6-5 and TRBJ1-1, with 10 nucleotides matching TRBD1. This TCR was sampled from a woman in her 40s in good health and CMV-seronegative. CDR3 DNA: TGTGCCAGCAGTTACTCCCCGGGACAGGGGTTTGCTGAAGCTTTCTTT. This encodes CASSYSPGQGFAEAFF.